A single sample gave rise to the 18 T cell receptor beta chains below, sequenced in a study of T cell clonality in common variable immunodeficiency. Assay used: immunoSEQ multiplex PCR; TCRdb lists only in-frame clones, some missing. This record lists about 31,000 clones, none seen once only, and the top ten clones contain roughly 6.7%. Broader study findings: Reportedly, TCR beta sequences from common variable immunodeficiency showed fewer deletions and N-nucleotide insertions.

Antigens for these TCRs are unknown. The specimen sequenced was peripheral blood mononuclear cells. These receptors all come from a human donor with common variable immunodeficiency.

This clone was counted between two and nine times. The CDR3 goes on 3 residues after the read ends, and that part is filled in from the germline J gene. The rearrangement uses TRBV2 and TRBJ2-7; maybe TRBD2 (5 bases). The V gene's germline CDR1 is SNHLY and CDR2 FYNNEI. V lost 6 bases to trimming and J lost 2 bases, with 11 bases between them. The CDR3 is made up of 13 amino acids. The CDR3 DNA, read in part, is TGTGCCAGCAGGGCGACTATCGCCTACGAG. It yields the protein CASRATIAYE. The whole CDR3 sequence reads CASRATIAYEQYF.

Only a few counts were recorded for this clone. The read ends 3 residues before the CDR3 terminus; that terminus is restored from the germline J gene. The rearrangement links TRBV29-1 to TRBJ1-3, with D unresolved. The CDR3 has 14 amino acids. Trimming pared 3 bases from V and 0 bases from J, leaving 9 bases between. Germline V gives CDR1 SQVTM, CDR2 ANQGSEA. CDR3 sequence: CSVDGRGSGNTIYF. The CDR3 bases that were read are TGCAGCGTTGACGGGCGGGGCTCTGGAAACACC.

This clone was picked up many times. One end of the junction varies from germline; a read error may be responsible. The read comes to an end 3 residues before the CDR3 does, leaving the germline J gene to fill in the end. The chain recombines TRBV5-1 with TRBJ1-3, with D unclear. This CDR3 comprises 14 residues. Germline CDR1 and CDR2: SGHRS and YFSETQ. The DNA read from the CDR3 is TGCGCCAGCAGCTTGTACCTGACTGGAAGCACC. This codes for CASSLYLTGST. The full CDR3 is CASSLYLTGSTIYF.

Ten or more counts support this clone. With the read ending 3 residues before the CDR3 end, the germline J gene is used to fill in that end. The chain employs TRBV30 and TRBJ1-2; 10 bases match TRBD1. V gave up 4 bases and J gave up 7 bases; unmatched junction bases: 9. Germline V gene sequence: CDR1 GTSNPN, CDR2 SVGIG (reference sequence). The CDR3 runs 14 residues. CDR3 bases read: TGTGCCTGGAACAGACAGGGGGCTTTCTCTGGC. Translating gives CAWNRQGAFSG. The entire CDR3 protein reads CAWNRQGAFSGYTF.

This clone is medium-sized in the sample. The read ends 3 residues before the CDR3 terminus; that terminus is restored from the germline J gene. The rearrangement joins TRBV5-6 to TRBJ1-4; 8 positions match TRBD1. Trimming cost V 4 bases and J 8 bases; bases outside gene matches: 10. CDR1 is SGHDT and CDR2 is YYEEEE in the germline V gene. The CDR3 runs 15 residues. CDR3 bases read: TGTGCCAGCAGCACCCGGACAGGGACCACAGAAAAA. Protein: CASSTRTGTTEK. The CDR3 reads in full as CASSTRTGTTEKLFF.

As for this clone: Read coverage stops 3 residues before the CDR3 terminus; the germline J gene supplies the remainder. The chain combines TRBV19 with TRBJ2-2; D remains ambiguous. Germline V gene sequence: CDR1 LNHDA, CDR2 SQIVND (reference sequence). The CDR3 is made up of 14 amino acids. V was cut by 11 bases and J by 1 base, with 14 bases left in between. The sequenced CDR3 bases are TGTGCCTGGAGTGTAGCCAGGAACACCGGGGAG. It specifies CAWSVARNTGE. The CDR3 reads in full as CAWSVARNTGELFF.

This clone appeared a few times. The CDR3 extends 3 residues past the end of the read, so its final part is completed from the germline J gene. The J gene is TRBJ1-5, the V gene TRBV18, with 8 bases aligning to TRBD1. After removal of 4 bases from V and 2 bases from J, the junction contained 7 bases not matched to a gene. This CDR3 contains 16 residues. The germline V gene encodes CDR1 KGHSH and CDR2 LQKENI. CDR3 bases read: TGTGCCAGCTCACTTAAGACAGGGGTGGGCAATCAGCCC. It is translated as CASSLKTGVGNQP. The whole CDR3 protein reads CASSLKTGVGNQPQHF.

Concerning this clone: The CDR3 end falls 3 residues outside the read, so it is completed with the germline J gene. The chain carries TRBV5-5 and TRBJ2-1, with 8 nucleotides matching TRBD2. This CDR3 has 15 amino acids. Germline V gene data show CDR1 as SGHKS and CDR2 as YYEKEE (reference sequence). J lost 8 bases, V lost 2 bases, and 9 bases had no gene match. The covered CDR3 bases are TGTGCCAGCAGCTTACAAGCGGGAGTGGGGGATGAG. Translated, it gives CASSLQAGVGDE. The whole CDR3 region reads CASSLQAGVGDEQFF.

This clone was observed at least ten times. The CDR3 end falls 3 residues outside the read, so it is completed with the germline J gene. The V gene is TRBV7-2, the J gene TRBJ2-7; 8 bases agree with TRBD2. The V segment lost 4 bases and the J segment 3 bases; nucleotides outside the gene matches: 5. The CDR3 runs to 14 residues. CDR1 SGHTA and CDR2 FQGNSA come from the germline V gene. CDR3: CASSWSGSNYEQYF. CDR3 DNA, as far as it was read: TGTGCCAGCAGCTGGAGCGGGAGTAACTACGAG.

This clone came up a few times. The CDR3 end is not reached by the read, which stops 3 residues before it; the germline J gene fills it in. The chain recombines TRBV20-1 with TRBJ2-1; 15 positions agree with TRBD2. CDR3 length: 17 residues. V gave up 6 bases and J gave up 0 bases; unmatched junction bases: 6. From germline, CDR1 is DFQATT and CDR2 SNEGSKA (reference sequence). The CDR3 sequence: CSATGTSGGSSYNEQFF. Partial CDR3 DNA: TGCAGTGCAACCGGGACTAGCGGGGGGAGCTCCTACAATGAG.

In its sample, this clone was seen many times. The read gets to within 3 residues of the CDR3 end, and the germline J gene fills in the rest. The chain uses TRBV20-1 and TRBJ2-1, with 14 bases that match TRBD2. The CDR3 runs 16 residues. CDR1 and CDR2 from the germline V gene are DFQATT and SNEGSKA (reference sequence). The V segment lost 0 bases and the J segment 7 bases; nucleotides outside the gene matches: 5. The sequenced part of the CDR3 DNA is TGCAGTGCTAGAGATCCCCGGACTAGCGGGAGGAATGAG. This gives the protein CSARDPRTSGRNE. The CDR3 in its entirety is CSARDPRTSGRNEQFF.

Comments on this clone: A junction end diverges from the germline sequence, so it may reflect a read error. The read gets to within 3 residues of the CDR3 end, and the germline J gene fills in the rest. The genes are TRBV7-9 and TRBJ2-7; TRBD1 might be the D (6 bases). CDR1 is SEHNR, CDR2 FQNEAQ, per germline (reference sequence). This CDR3 contains 12 residues. The CDR3 loop is CSSSSQGNEQYF. CDR3 DNA, as far as it was read: TGTTCCAGCAGCTCTCAGGGGAACGAG. Drawing the rest from reference TRBV7-9 and TRBJ2-7, the complete variable domain is DTGVSQNPRHKITKRGQNVTFRCDPISEHNRLYWYRQTLGQGPEFLTYFQNEAQLEKSRLLSDRFSAERPKGSFSTLEIQRTEQGDSAMYLCSSSSQGNEQYFGPGTRLTVT.

The table lists this clone with many counts. The read ends 3 residues before the CDR3 terminus; that terminus is restored from the germline J gene. This chain joins TRBV20-1 and TRBJ2-3, with TRBD2 as a possible D gene (5 bases). This CDR3 contains 15 residues. CDR1 is DFQATT, CDR2 SNEGSKA, per germline (reference sequence). Trimming left V 0 bases short and J 5 bases short, with 15 bases between. CDR3 sequence: CSARDGPTEGDTQYF. The sequenced part of the CDR3 DNA is TGCAGTGCTAGAGATGGCCCCACCGAGGGAGATACG.

This clone was observed a handful of times. The sequence runs out 3 residues before the end of the CDR3; the remainder is reconstructed from the germline J gene. The chain recombines TRBV7-6 with TRBJ1-1; D perhaps matches TRBD1 (5 bases). Germline values: CDR1 SGHVS, CDR2 FNYEAQ. Trimming left V 6 bases short and J 5 bases short, with 16 bases between. The CDR3 loop spans 14 amino acids. Here the CDR3 reads CASSSPRGGTEAFF. The sequenced CDR3 bases are TGTGCCAGCAGTTCCCCAAGGGGAGGAACTGAA.

The sample holds many counts of this clone. The missing CDR3 end, 3 residues past where the read stops, is filled in from the germline J gene. V gene TRBV20-1 combines with J gene TRBJ2-2; 8 bases align to TRBD2. The V gene's germline CDR1 is DFQATT and CDR2 SNEGSKA (reference sequence). The CDR3 is 15 residues long. J was trimmed by 3 bases and V by 6 bases; bases with no gene match: 9. The CDR3 spells CSAASSGIYTGELFF. Incomplete CDR3 DNA: TGCAGTGCCGCTAGTAGCGGGATCTACACCGGGGAG.

This clone appeared many times. The read halts 3 residues ahead of the CDR3 end, with the missing end drawn from the germline J gene. The chain recombines TRBV29-1 with TRBJ2-1; TRBD2 might be the D (6 bases). The V end lost 5 bases, the J end lost 9 bases, and 14 bases lay between the germline ends. Germline loops: CDR1 SQVTM, CDR2 ANQGSEA. The CDR3 covers 12 residues. CDR3 DNA (partial): TGCAGCGTTCGACTAGGACTGGGTGAG. This codes for CSVRLGLGE. The entire CDR3 protein is CSVRLGLGEQFF.

This clone has a handful of counts. The read gets to within 3 residues of the CDR3 end, and the germline J gene fills in the rest. The gene calls are TRBV7-9 and TRBJ1-1, with TRBD1 as a possible D gene (5 bases). The V end was cut by 5 bases, the J end by 0 bases, with 10 bases between. Per the germline V gene, CDR1 is SEHNR and CDR2 is FQNEAQ (reference sequence). This CDR3 is built from 14 residues. CDR3 loop: CASSKDTMNTEAFF. Partial CDR3 DNA: TGTGCCAGCAGCAAGGACACTATGAACACTGAA. The full variable domain, its missing parts supplied by reference TRBV7-9 and TRBJ1-1, is DTGVSQNPRHKITKRGQNVTFRCDPISEHNRLYWYRQTLGQGPEFLTYFQNEAQLEKSRLLSDRFSAERPKGSFSTLEIQRTEQGDSAMYLCASSKDTMNTEAFFGQGTRLTVV.

This clone was observed at least ten times. The read ends 3 residues before the CDR3 terminus; that terminus is restored from the germline J gene. The J gene is TRBJ1-5, the V gene TRBV3-1 (or the pseudogene TRBV3-2), with 8 nucleotides matching TRBD1. The CDR3 is 15 amino acids. CDR1 is LGHDT and CDR2 is YNNKEL in the germline V gene (reference sequence). The V and J ends lost 0 bases and 5 bases, in that order; junction bases with no gene match: 3. The sequenced part of the CDR3 DNA is TGTGCCAGCAGCCAAGATCACAGGGGGGATCAGCCC. Translation: CASSQDHRGDQP. The complete CDR3 sequence is CASSQDHRGDQPQHF.